The 27 T cell receptor beta chains reported below all come from one sample, sequenced in a study of blood T cell repertoires in COVID-19. The table came from immunoSEQ multiplex PCR; TCRdb's copy has only in-frame clones and leaves some out. The table lists approximately 240,000 clones, about 90% of them singletons, with under 6.5% in the top ten. Material for sequencing was PBMCs or T cells enriched from blood (not recorded which). The source of these receptors is a woman aged 30 to 39 with acute COVID-19.

The rearrangement uses TRBV6-5 and TRBJ2-7; TRBD1 might be the D (7 bases). The CDR3 runs to 12 residues. Germline V gene sequence: CDR1 MNHEY, CDR2 SVGAGI. Deletions cut 5 bases from V and 11 bases from J, with 16 bases between. CDR3 sequence (DNA): TGTGCCAGCAGTACGGGAGACAGGGTAAAGTACTTC. It yields the protein CASSTGDRVKYF.

This chain joins TRBV6-2 or TRBV6-3 and TRBJ2-1; 9 positions agree with TRBD2. The CDR3 has 17 amino acids. Germline V lookup: CDR1 MNHEY, CDR2 SVGEGT. Trimming took 0 bases from V and 5 from J; bases not matched to a gene: 8. CDR3 protein: CASSYSMKRLADNEQFF. The CDR3 bases are TGTGCCAGCAGTTACTCGATGAAGCGACTAGCGGACAATGAGCAGTTCTTC.

The rearrangement uses TRBV20-1 and TRBJ2-7; TRBD1 agrees at 7 bases. V dropped 3 bases and J dropped 7; count of bases not matched to a gene: 9. Germline CDR1 and CDR2: DFQATT and SNEGSKA (reference sequence). The CDR3 extends over 13 amino acids. This CDR3 is CSASGQGVWEQYF. The DNA of the CDR3 is TGCAGTGCTAGTGGGCAGGGGGTTTGGGAGCAGTACTTC.

The chain links TRBV2 to TRBJ2-7; 9 bases align to TRBD2. The junction had 10 bases not matched to a gene; V was cut back by 11 bases and J by 5 bases. The V gene's germline CDR1 is SNHLY and CDR2 FYNNEI. The CDR3 is 13 amino acids. CDR3 protein: CASGLAGVDEQYF. The CDR3 coding sequence is TGTGCCTCCGGATTAGCGGGAGTCGACGAGCAGTACTTC.

The chain employs TRBV18 and TRBJ1-4; 9 bases line up with TRBD1. This CDR3 contains 14 residues. V was pared by 0 bases and J by 8 bases, with 1 base of the junction left unmatched. CDR1 is KGHSH and CDR2 is LQKENI in the germline V gene. As DNA, the CDR3 is TGTGCCAGCTCACCACCGACAGGGGGGGAAAAACTGTTTTTT. Encoded protein: CASSPPTGGEKLFF.

This clone was seen once. This sequence joins TRBV25-1 and TRBJ1-2, with D maybe TRBD1 (5 bases). The CDR3 extends over 15 amino acids. Germline CDR1 is MGHDK and CDR2 is SYGVNS. V lost 3 bases to trimming and J lost 7 bases, with 18 bases between them. The CDR3 sequence: CASSEPGQRRGGYTF. The CDR3 DNA follows: TGTGCCAGCAGTGAGCCTGGACAACGTCGCGGTGGCTACACCTTC.

The rearrangement uses TRBV12-5 and TRBJ2-2; D gene uncertain. This CDR3 is built from 14 residues. With 2 bases removed from V and 7 bases from J, the gap between germline ends came to 11 bases. Germline V gives CDR1 LGHNT, CDR2 FRNRAP. The CDR3 region is CASGLIPNGGELFF. For the CDR3, the DNA is TGTGCTAGTGGTTTGATTCCTAACGGCGGGGAGCTGTTTTTT.

CDR3 sequence: CASSQGGHSNYGYTF. The CDR3 DNA follows: TGCGCCAGCAGCCAGGGCGGACACTCAAACTATGGCTACACCTTC. The V and J genes are TRBV5-1 and TRBJ1-2, with D possibly being TRBD1 (5 bases). V dropped 4 bases and J dropped 2 bases, with 15 bases sitting between them. Germline-derived CDR1 and CDR2 are SGHRS and YFSETQ. The CDR3 is 15 amino acids.

The CDR3 sequence is CSAKRADEQFF. The CDR3 region has the DNA TGCAGTGCTAAGCGGGCAGATGAGCAGTTCTTC. The chain couples TRBV20-1 to TRBJ2-1; maybe TRBD2 (6 bases). The CDR3 sequence is 11 residues long. Deletions cut 4 bases from V and 8 bases from J, with 9 bases between. The germline V gene has CDR1 DFQATT and CDR2 SNEGSKA (reference sequence).

V and J are TRBV6-5 and TRBJ1-5; 8 bases map to TRBD1. Trimming removed 6 bases from V and 1 base from J; junction bases left unmatched: 5. Germline V gene lookup returns CDR1 MNHEY and CDR2 SVGAGI. The CDR3 extends over 15 amino acids. The DNA for the CDR3 is TGTGCCAGCAGAACAGGGACAGGAAGCAATCAGCCCCAGCATTTT. Translating it yields CASRTGTGSNQPQHF.

This clone was picked up one time. The chain has TRBV18 and TRBJ1-1, with a weak D call TRBD1 (6 bases). V shed 1 base and J shed 0 bases, with 21 bases lying between them. Per germline, CDR1 KGHSH and CDR2 LQKENI. The CDR3 length is 19 residues. The CDR3 is CASSPLVINRELVNTEAFF. The CDR3 coding sequence is TGTGCCAGCTCACCACTGGTAATCAACAGGGAACTTGTGAACACTGAAGCTTTCTTT.

This chain connects TRBV28 to TRBJ1-6; D is possibly TRBD1 (6 bases). The CDR3 runs 13 residues. CDR1 MDHEN and CDR2 SYDVKM come from the germline V gene. Between the trimmed V and J ends, which lost 8 bases and 6 bases, there was a span of 11 bases. Here the CDR3 reads CASAVQGNSPLHF. The CDR3 DNA reads as TGTGCCAGCGCTGTACAGGGTAATTCACCCCTCCACTTT.

Only one count was recorded for this clone. The chain has TRBV2 and TRBJ2-5; 7 bases match TRBD2. J was trimmed by 2 bases and V by 7 bases; bases with no gene match: 4. CDR1 and CDR2 (germline): SNHLY, FYNNEI. This CDR3 has 13 amino acids. CDR3 residues: CASKSGIQETQYF. The CDR3 DNA is TGTGCCAGCAAGAGCGGGATACAAGAGACCCAGTACTTC.

About this clone: Other DNA variants within this sample encode the same CDR3. The chain has TRBV18 and TRBJ1-5; possible D gene TRBD1, 6 bases. In germline, CDR1 is KGHSH, CDR2 LQKENI. V shed 3 bases and J shed 2 bases, with 11 bases lying between them. The CDR3 extends over 15 amino acids. The chain's CDR3 is CASSPGEGGNQPQHF. The CDR3 DNA is TGTGCCAGCTCACCGGGGGAGGGGGGCAATCAGCCCCAGCATTTT.

V is TRBV7-6 and J is TRBJ1-1, with 10 bases lining up with TRBD1. Germline V gene sequence: CDR1 SGHVS, CDR2 FNYEAQ. With V trimmed by 5 bases and J by 5 bases, 5 bases remained unmatched. The CDR3 covers 14 residues. CDR3 in amino acids: CASSKWTGGTEAFF. The CDR3 bases are TGTGCCAGCAGCAAGTGGACAGGGGGGACTGAAGCTTTCTTT. Full variable domain (remainder filled in from reference TRBV7-6 and TRBJ1-1): GAGVSQSPRYKVTKRGQDVALRCDPISGHVSLYWYRQALGQGPEFLTYFNYEAQQDKSGLPNDRFSAERPEGSISTLTIQRTEQRDSAMYRCASSKWTGGTEAFFGQGTRLTVV.

This rearrangement joins TRBV29-1 to TRBJ1-1, with 10 positions matching TRBD1. Germline-derived CDR1 and CDR2 are SQVTM and ANQGSEA. Trimming at V came to 0 bases and at J to 11 bases, leaving 12 bases not matched to a gene. The CDR3 consists of 15 residues. The chain's CDR3 is CSVEELLGTGVGAFF. As DNA, the CDR3 is TGCAGCGTTGAAGAGTTGTTAGGGACAGGGGTTGGGGCTTTCTTT.

V and J are TRBV2 and TRBJ2-3, with D possibly being TRBD1 (6 bases). Germline loops: CDR1 SNHLY, CDR2 FYNNEI. This CDR3 contains 15 residues. V was trimmed by 2 bases and J by 2 bases, leaving 11 bases between them. The chain's CDR3 is CASSERGHNTDTQYF. In DNA, the CDR3 is TGTGCCAGCAGTGAAAGGGGACATAACACAGATACGCAGTATTTT.

The gene calls are TRBV5-4 and TRBJ2-3, with 10 positions matching TRBD2. This CDR3 is 14 amino acids long. The trim removed 9 bases at V and 3 bases at J, leaving 7 bases unmatched. CDR1 is SGHNT and CDR2 is YYREEE in the germline V gene (reference sequence). The CDR3 region has the DNA TGTGCCACCGAAGGGACTAGCGAGACAGATACGCAGTATTTT. This sequence encodes CATEGTSETDTQYF.

The genes are TRBV7-8 and TRBJ1-3, with a weak D call TRBD1 (5 bases). In germline, CDR1 is SGHVS, CDR2 FQNEAQ. This CDR3 has 13 amino acids. V was shortened by 8 bases and J by 2 bases, with 10 bases between the two germline ends. The CDR3 sequence is CASVGAAGNTIYF. As DNA, the CDR3 is TGTGCCAGCGTTGGGGCAGCTGGAAACACCATATATTTT.

The chain carries TRBV28 and TRBJ2-7; 12 bases align to TRBD1. The V gene's germline CDR1 is MDHEN and CDR2 SYDVKM. The CDR3 runs to 15 residues. V was clipped by 7 bases and J by 7 bases; unmatched bases: 11. The CDR3 region is CASNFPGQGAREQYF. CDR3 in DNA: TGTGCCAGCAATTTCCCGGGACAGGGGGCCCGGGAGCAGTACTTC.

The rearrangement joins TRBV28 to TRBJ2-2; 8 nucleotides agree with TRBD1. V trimming: 3 bases; J trimming: 4 bases; junction bases outside the gene matches: 1. The germline V gene has CDR1 MDHEN and CDR2 SYDVKM. This CDR3 has 14 amino acids. The CDR3 region is CASSFDRGTGELFF. CDR3 coding DNA: TGTGCCAGCAGTTTCGACAGGGGCACCGGGGAGCTGTTTTTT.

This clone showed up just a few times. The CDR3 is CASSFGLVLGEQYF. The CDR3, as DNA: TGTGCCAGCAGCTTCGGACTAGTACTAGGCGAGCAGTACTTC. The V gene is TRBV7-9, the J gene TRBJ2-7, with TRBD2 matching 7 bases. The CDR3 has 14 amino acids. V shed 3 bases and J 6 bases; nucleotides not matched to a gene: 8. CDR1 SEHNR and CDR2 FQNEAQ come from the germline V gene (reference sequence).

This chain uses TRBV4-2 with TRBJ2-7; the D gene is possibly TRBD2 (5 bases). The CDR3 covers 16 residues. Deletions cut 1 base from V and 1 base from J, with 14 bases between. Germline CDR1 reads LGHNA; CDR2 reads YNFKEQ. CDR3: CASSQGEGRGSYEQYF. In DNA form, the CDR3 reads TGTGCCAGCAGCCAAGGAGAGGGCCGGGGATCCTACGAGCAGTACTTC.

The J gene is TRBJ2-1, the V gene TRBV11-2, with D perhaps matching TRBD1 (6 bases). Germline V lookup: CDR1 SGHAT, CDR2 FQNNGV. CDR3 length: 15 amino acids. The DNA for the CDR3 is TGTGCTTCGCAACCCGGGACACAGATTTACAATGAGCAGTTCTTC. Protein: CASQPGTQIYNEQFF.

V usage is TRBV6-5 and J usage is TRBJ1-4; D not certain. CDR3 length: 14 residues. Germline-derived CDR1 and CDR2 are MNHEY and SVGAGI. V lost 2 bases and J 5 bases, leaving 9 bases between the germline ends. This chain's CDR3 is CASSYAGENEKLFF. CDR3 bases: TGTGCCAGCAGTTACGCAGGTGAAAATGAAAAACTGTTTTTT.

This clone came up once. This rearrangement joins TRBV30 to TRBJ2-3; TRBD1 might be the D (6 bases). V lost 5 bases and J 2 bases, leaving 11 bases between the germline ends. CDR1 GTSNPN and CDR2 SVGIG come from the germline V gene (reference sequence). The CDR3 spans 13 residues. The CDR3 nucleotides read TGTGCCTGGGACAGGATTGCCACAGATACGCAGTATTTT. This translates into CAWDRIATDTQYF.

The V and J genes are TRBV4-1 and TRBJ1-4; D perhaps matches TRBD1 (6 bases). Between the trimmed V and J ends, which lost 6 bases and 3 bases, there was a span of 14 bases. Germline CDR1 is MGHRA and CDR2 is YSYEKL. The CDR3 consists of 15 residues. The CDR3 reads CASRTTGTPNEKLFF. In DNA form, the CDR3 reads TGCGCCAGCAGGACAACCGGGACACCTAATGAAAAACTGTTTTTT.